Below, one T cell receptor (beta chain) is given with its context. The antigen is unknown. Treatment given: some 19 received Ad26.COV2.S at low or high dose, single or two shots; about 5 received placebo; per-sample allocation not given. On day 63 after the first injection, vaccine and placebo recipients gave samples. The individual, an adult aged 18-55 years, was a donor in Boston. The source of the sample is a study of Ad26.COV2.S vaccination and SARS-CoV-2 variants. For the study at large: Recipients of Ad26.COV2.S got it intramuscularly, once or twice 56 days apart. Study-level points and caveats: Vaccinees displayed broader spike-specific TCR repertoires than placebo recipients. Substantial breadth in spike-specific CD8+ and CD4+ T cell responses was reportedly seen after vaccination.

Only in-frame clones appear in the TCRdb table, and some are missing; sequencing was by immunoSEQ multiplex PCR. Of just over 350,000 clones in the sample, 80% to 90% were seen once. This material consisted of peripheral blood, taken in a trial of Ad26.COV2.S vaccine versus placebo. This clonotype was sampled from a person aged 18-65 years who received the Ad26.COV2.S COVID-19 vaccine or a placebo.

The CDR3 coding sequence is TGTGCCAGCAGCTTAGGGAACTCCTACGAGCAGTACTTC. Amino acid sequence: CASSLGNSYEQYF. The chain combines TRBV7-2 with TRBJ2-7, with D hard to call. This CDR3 contains 13 residues. Germline loops: CDR1 SGHTA, CDR2 FQGNSA. V was trimmed by 1 base and J by 0 bases, leaving 4 bases between them.